Shown below are 31 T cell receptor beta chains from a single sample sequenced in a study of T-cell reconstitution after alpha-beta-depleted transplantation in children. Preparing the TCRbeta library involved the use of unique molecular identifiers. TCRdb recomputed calls from the PCR reads with MiXCR, one row per CDR3 protein. This table holds more than 450,000 distinct CDR3 sequences, roughly 18% found once. This material consisted of PBMCs from the stem cell graft donor, taken from the stem cell graft. The source of these receptors is a human donor who donated a stem cell graft to a child with acute lymphoblastic leukemia.

V usage is TRBV10-1 and J usage is TRBJ1-4; 7 bases agree with TRBD1. The junction had 11 bases not matched to a gene; V was cut back by 5 bases and J by 11 bases. The CDR3 totals 14 residues. Germline loops: CDR1 WNHNN, CDR2 SYGVQD (reference sequence). CDR3 in DNA: TGCGCCAGCAGTCTAGACAGGGTTGGCGGGAAACTGTTTTTT. This gives the protein CASSLDRVGGKLFF.

The chain couples TRBV27 to TRBJ2-2, with 9 bases identical to TRBD2. The CDR3 has 15 residues. V trimming: 4 bases; J trimming: 6 bases; junction bases outside the gene matches: 6. In germline, CDR1 is MNHEY, CDR2 SMNVEV (reference sequence). The CDR3 loop is CASSSGLAFSGELFF. Here the CDR3 DNA reads TGTGCCAGCAGTTCGGGACTAGCTTTCTCCGGGGAGCTGTTTTTT.

This CDR3 reads CASSLQGWNTEAFF. The CDR3 coding sequence is TGTGCCAGCAGTTTGCAGGGGTGGAACACTGAAGCTTTCTTT. V gene TRBV27 combines with J gene TRBJ1-1; D possibly corresponds to TRBD1 (6 bases). V lost 3 bases and J 1 base, leaving 9 bases between the germline ends. There are 14 residues in the CDR3. Germline CDR1 is MNHEY and CDR2 is SMNVEV (reference sequence).

This clonotype has only a few counts. This rearrangement joins TRBV19 to TRBJ1-5; weak D call: TRBD1 (5 bases). Trimming took 5 bases from V and 5 from J, leaving 13 bases between them. CDR3 length equals 14 residues. The germline CDR1 and CDR2 sequences are LNHDA and SQIVND (reference sequence). In DNA form, the CDR3 reads TGTGCCAGTAGTTGGCAGGGTGGGGATCAGCCCCAGCATTTT. This translates into CASSWQGGDQPQHF.

This chain links TRBV15 with TRBJ2-1; 10 bases are shared with TRBD2. The CDR3 loop spans 16 amino acids. V was clipped by 3 bases and J by 6 bases; unmatched bases: 8. CDR1 is LNHNV and CDR2 is YYDKDF in the germline V gene (reference sequence). The CDR3 reads CATSSGPSGSGNEQFF. The CDR3 coding sequence is TGTGCCACCAGCAGCGGGCCTAGCGGGAGTGGCAATGAGCAGTTCTTC. The full variable domain, its missing parts supplied by reference TRBV15 and TRBJ2-1, is DAMVIQNPRYQVTQFGKPVTLSCSQTLNHNVMYWYQQKSSQAPKLLFHYYDKDFNNEADTPDNFQSRRPNTSFCFLDIRSPGLGDTAMYLCATSSGPSGSGNEQFFGPGTRLTVL.

This chain's CDR3 is CASSNVLNYNEQFF. Here the CDR3 DNA reads TGTGCCAGCAGCAATGTCCTCAATTACAATGAGCAGTTCTTC. The rearrangement links TRBV5-6 to TRBJ2-1; D uncertain. Germline CDR1 reads SGHDT; CDR2 reads YYEEEE. The CDR3 sequence is 14 residues long. Trimming took off 4 bases at V and 4 bases at J, with 12 bases between the two ends.

The chain uses TRBV10-1 and TRBJ1-4; D gene unclear. Trimming removed 7 bases at V and 10 bases at J, with 16 bases between. The CDR3 is made up of 13 amino acids. CDR1 and CDR2 (germline): WNHNN, SYGVQD (reference sequence). The CDR3 is CASTPPVLRKLFF. As DNA, the CDR3 is TGCGCCAGCACGCCGCCTGTGCTCAGAAAACTGTTTTTT.

The V call is TRBV9, the J call TRBJ2-7, with TRBD2 matching over 10 bases. The CDR3 has 15 amino acids. After removal of 0 bases from V and 4 bases from J, the junction contained 4 bases not matched to a gene. Germline lookup yields CDR1 SGDLS and CDR2 YYNGEE. CDR3 sequence: CASSVGGSGGYEQYF. The DNA for the CDR3 is TGTGCCAGCAGCGTAGGAGGTAGCGGGGGGTACGAGCAGTACTTC.

The genes are TRBV6-5 and TRBJ2-7; 9 bases are a match to TRBD1. Germline V lookup: CDR1 MNHEY, CDR2 SVGAGI. The CDR3 covers 15 residues. Unmatched junction bases numbered 2, after V lost 0 bases and J lost 2 bases. CDR3 nucleotide sequence: TGTGCCAGCAGTTACTCGTGGGACAGGGCCTACGAGCAGTACTTC. Protein sequence: CASSYSWDRAYEQYF.

This clonotype was counted a few times. This sequence joins TRBV6-6 and TRBJ1-5; weak D call: TRBD1 (5 bases). Trimming took off 4 bases at V and 5 bases at J, with 9 bases between the two ends. CDR3 length: 13 residues. Germline values: CDR1 MNHNY, CDR2 SVGAGI (reference sequence). CDR3 sequence reads: CASSWGGDQPQHF. The DNA of the CDR3 is TGTGCCAGCAGTTGGGGGGGAGATCAGCCCCAGCATTTT.

This chain connects TRBV27 to TRBJ2-1, with TRBD2 identical over 10 bases. The J segment lost 1 base and the V segment lost 6 bases, leaving 9 bases of the junction unmatched. CDR3 length: 17 amino acids. Germline loops: CDR1 MNHEY, CDR2 SMNVEV (reference sequence). The DNA of the CDR3 is TGTGCCAGCAGCGACCCCCTAGCGGGAGTTTCCTACAATGAGCAGTTCTTC. Amino acids: CASSDPLAGVSYNEQFF.

The chain joins TRBV12-3 or TRBV12-4 to TRBJ1-6; D gene ambiguous. The CDR3 totals 14 residues. V lost 0 bases, J lost 10 bases, and 10 bases lay in between. CDR3 coding DNA: TGTGCCAGCAGTTTAGCGGGGTTCGCCTCACCCCTCCACTTT. This sequence encodes CASSLAGFASPLHF.

The chain links TRBV29-1 to TRBJ2-7; D tentatively fits TRBD1 or TRBD2 (7 bases each). Germline CDR1 reads SQVTM; CDR2 reads ANQGSEA. V gave up 1 base and J gave up 7 bases, with 20 bases separating them. CDR3 size: 15 residues. CDR3 sequence (DNA): TGCAGCGTTGAAGGGGGAGGGGGCCCGGTAGGAGAGCAGTACTTC. Translated, it gives CSVEGGGGPVGEQYF.

This sequence joins TRBV7-9 and TRBJ2-1; D possibly corresponds to TRBD2 (6 bases). This CDR3 region has 15 residues. In germline, CDR1 is SEHNR, CDR2 FQNEAQ (reference sequence). The V and J ends lost 5 bases and 7 bases respectively, with 18 bases between them. The CDR3 reads CASSPAGRLGNEQFF. As DNA, the CDR3 is TGTGCCAGCAGCCCAGCCGGGAGATTGGGGAATGAGCAGTTCTTC. The complete variable domain, with remaining parts taken from reference TRBV7-9 and TRBJ2-1, reads DTGVSQNPRHKITKRGQNVTFRCDPISEHNRLYWYRQTLGQGPEFLTYFQNEAQLEKSRLLSDRFSAERPKGSFSTLEIQRTEQGDSAMYLCASSPAGRLGNEQFFGPGTRLTVL.

This clonotype was detected only a few times. The gene calls are TRBV4-1 and TRBJ2-7; TRBD2 might be the D (5 bases). CDR3 length equals 15 residues. Germline V CDR1 and CDR2: MGHRA, YSYEKL. Trimming pared 7 bases from V and 2 bases from J, leaving 18 bases between. CDR3 amino acids: CASTSLIGNAYEQYF. CDR3 DNA sequence: TGCGCCAGCACTAGCCTGATCGGGAATGCCTACGAGCAGTACTTC.

This chain uses TRBV27 with TRBJ2-7; D unclear. This CDR3 contains 14 residues. The V gene's germline CDR1 is MNHEY and CDR2 SMNVEV (reference sequence). Trimming shortened V by 4 bases and J by 2 bases, and 12 bases separated the two germline ends. CDR3 sequence reads: CASSSGFSPYEQYF. In DNA, the CDR3 is TGTGCCAGCAGTTCTGGGTTCAGCCCCTACGAGCAGTACTTC.

This clonotype has at least ten counts. CDR3 loop: CSARLIRDGYDSGNTIYF. CDR3 DNA: TGCAGTGCTAGACTAATCCGCGACGGCTACGACTCTGGAAACACCATATATTTT. This chain joins TRBV20-1 and TRBJ1-3; D not resolved. There are 18 residues in the CDR3. Deletions cut 2 bases from V and 0 bases from J, with 20 bases between. Germline CDR1 and CDR2: DFQATT and SNEGSKA (reference sequence).

The chain has TRBV7-9 and TRBJ1-2, with a tentative D call TRBD1 (6 bases). V shed 5 bases and J shed 7 bases, with 11 bases lying between them. This CDR3 contains 12 residues. Looked up from germline, CDR1 is SEHNR and CDR2 is FQNEAQ (reference sequence). The CDR3: CASSTGTIGYTF. The DNA for the CDR3 is TGTGCCAGCAGCACCGGGACAATTGGCTACACCTTC.

The chain employs TRBV6-1 and TRBJ2-1; D remains ambiguous. The germline gives CDR1 MNHNS, CDR2 SASEGT. V lost 4 bases and J lost 2, with 9 bases in between. The CDR3 loop spans 14 amino acids. The CDR3 bases are TGTGCCAGCAGTGCCTCGGATACCTACAATGAGCAGTTCTTC. As protein: CASSASDTYNEQFF.

The V call is TRBV20-1, the J call TRBJ1-2; D is undetermined. Germline V gene data show CDR1 as DFQATT and CDR2 as SNEGSKA (reference sequence). Trimming took off 2 bases at V and 7 bases at J, with 14 bases between the two ends. There are 13 residues in the CDR3. This chain's CDR3 is CSARPGPEAGYTF. DNA for the CDR3: TGCAGTGCTAGACCCGGCCCCGAGGCTGGCTACACCTTC.

This clonotype was detected a few times. The V call is TRBV7-8, the J call TRBJ2-7, with TRBD1 as a possible D gene (6 bases). Trimming removed 3 bases from V and 0 bases from J, with 9 bases in between. Germline CDR1 is SGHVS and CDR2 is FQNEAQ. The CDR3 sequence is 14 residues long. CDR3: CASSFDRNSYEQYF. CDR3 in DNA: TGTGCCAGCAGCTTCGACAGGAACTCCTACGAGCAGTACTTC.

In nucleotides, the CDR3 is TGCAGTGCTAGAATCGGGGGTCAGCCCCAGCATTTT. It encodes CSARIGGQPQHF. V is TRBV20-1 and J is TRBJ1-5; weak D call: TRBD1 (5 bases). Germline lookup yields CDR1 DFQATT and CDR2 SNEGSKA (reference sequence). The V end was cut by 2 bases, the J end by 6 bases, with 8 bases between. The CDR3 covers 12 residues.

This sequence joins TRBV29-1 and TRBJ2-1, with a possible D match to TRBD2 (6 bases). CDR1 and CDR2 (germline): SQVTM, ANQGSEA. The CDR3 spans 11 residues. V was shortened by 4 bases and J by 9 bases, with 10 bases between the two germline ends. In DNA, the CDR3 is TGCAGCGTTGTCCCCGGGGGTGAGCAGTTCTTC. This gives the protein CSVVPGGEQFF.

The V and J genes are TRBV27 and TRBJ2-4; D remains unclear. Germline V gives CDR1 MNHEY, CDR2 SMNVEV (reference sequence). Deletions cut 8 bases from V and 5 bases from J, with 7 bases between. The CDR3 runs to 11 residues. CDR3 DNA: TGTGCCAGCGCTCTGGAAAACATTCAGTACTTC. It specifies CASALENIQYF.

A few counts support this clonotype. The rearrangement uses TRBV20-1 and TRBJ2-2, with TRBD2 matching over 8 bases. Germline lookup yields CDR1 DFQATT and CDR2 SNEGSKA (reference sequence). This CDR3 region has 15 residues. V shed 2 bases and J 6 bases; nucleotides not matched to a gene: 8. The DNA of the CDR3 is TGCAGTGCTAGAAGACCGGGACTAGGGCCCGGGGAGCTGTTTTTT. Residues: CSARRPGLGPGELFF.

This clonotype occurred a few times. V is TRBV5-1 and J is TRBJ2-2; D tentatively fits TRBD1 or TRBD2 (5 bases each). Germline loops: CDR1 SGHRS, CDR2 YFSETQ. The CDR3 spans 17 residues. V was shortened by 2 bases and J by 2 bases, with 16 bases between the two germline ends. The CDR3 is CASSLTAGTGNTGELFF. DNA for the CDR3: TGCGCCAGCAGCTTAACAGCCGGGACGGGTAACACCGGGGAGCTGTTTTTT.

There are a few counts of this clonotype. The chain joins TRBV5-1 to TRBJ1-2, with D hard to call. The CDR3 extends over 15 amino acids. Germline V CDR1 and CDR2: SGHRS, YFSETQ. V lost 0 bases and J lost 3, with 12 bases in between. CDR3 residues: CASSLAVGVDYGYTF. The CDR3 region has the DNA TGCGCCAGCAGCTTGGCGGTTGGGGTAGACTATGGCTACACCTTC.

The chain couples TRBV6-2 or TRBV6-3 to TRBJ2-7; 7 bases align to TRBD2. The CDR3 totals 15 residues. Germline loops: CDR1 MNHEY, CDR2 SVGEGT. V shed 0 bases and J 0 bases; nucleotides not matched to a gene: 2. The CDR3 here is CASSYSLAVSYEQYF. In DNA, the CDR3 is TGTGCCAGCAGTTACTCCCTAGCGGTCTCCTACGAGCAGTACTTC.

A few counts support this clonotype. The CDR3 DNA sequence: TGCAGTGCTATTAGGACAGGGCCCCGAGGTAACTATGGCTACACCTTC. The encoded protein is CSAIRTGPRGNYGYTF. The chain joins TRBV20-1 to TRBJ1-2; 8 bases line up with TRBD1. Germline trimming cut 4 bases from V and 1 base from J; bases unmatched to any gene: 11. The CDR3 runs 16 residues. CDR1 is DFQATT, CDR2 SNEGSKA, per germline (reference sequence).

This clonotype appeared a few times. The chain recombines TRBV28 with TRBJ2-2; a possible D gene is TRBD1 (6 bases). The V gene's germline CDR1 is MDHEN and CDR2 SYDVKM. Trimming stripped 5 bases from V and 0 bases from J, with 16 bases between. This CDR3 contains 17 residues. DNA for the CDR3: TGTGCCAGCAGTCCGGACAGAGTTTTTTCGAACACCGGGGAGCTGTTTTTT. Protein sequence: CASSPDRVFSNTGELFF.

The V call is TRBV9, the J call TRBJ2-7; TRBD2 matches at 10 bases. Germline loops: CDR1 SGDLS, CDR2 YYNGEE. This CDR3 is built from 15 residues. J gave up 0 bases and V 3 bases, and 3 bases lay outside the gene matches. The CDR3 DNA follows: TGTGCCAGCAGCGAGGGACTAGCGAACTCCTACGAGCAGTACTTC. Residues: CASSEGLANSYEQYF.